The T cell receptor (beta chain) under discussion was sequenced for a study of blood T cell repertoires in COVID-19. On the study more broadly: Sources were T cells, B-cell-depleted T cells, or PBMCs; the material itself was cDNA or gDNA.

Measured with immunoSEQ multiplex PCR; TCRdb has only the in-frame clones, and not every one. In the table there are more than 350,000 clones, 80% to 90% of which are singletons. The study recruited people aged roughly 18 to 100 years across approximately 23 US areas. Recovered status in Cohort 3 required two negative PCRs, clearance, or symptom resolution. V lost 6 bases, J lost 3 bases, and 8 bases lay in between. The CDR3 contains 12 residues. CDR1 is SNHLY, CDR2 FYNNEI, per germline. The TCR was taken from a woman between 50 and 59 years old who had recovered from COVID-19. The specimen sequenced was PBMCs or T cells enriched from blood (not recorded which). The J gene is TRBJ1-2, the V gene TRBV2; D is ambiguous. Here the CDR3 reads CASRRDHYGYTF. CDR3 sequence (DNA): TGTGCCAGCAGGAGGGATCACTATGGCTACACCTTC.